This TCR beta chain was obtained from a study of OX40 agonist ivuxolimab in advanced cancers. In the study overall: The costimulatory receptor OX40 (CD134) was targeted by ivuxolimab, a fully human IgG2 agonistic monoclonal antibody. Patients were allowed to have had prior anti-PD-1, anti-PD-L1 or anti-CTLA-4 therapy, and around 43% of the dose-escalation patients had been treated with checkpoint inhibitors. The dose-escalation cohort was approximately 83% male with a mean age of about 54 years, ranging from roughly 20 to 85. Peripheral TCRbeta sequencing aimed to test whether ivuxolimab altered TCR sequence diversity and caused clonal T-cell expansion. Intravenous ivuxolimab was administered to patients every 2 weeks at six dose levels: 0.01, 0.1, 0.3, 1.5, 3 and 10 mg/kg. The paper describes the monotherapy dose-escalation part (N of about 47 patients) of the phase I trial of ivuxolimab. Partial responses occurred in three dose-escalation patients: two with cutaneous melanoma and one with hepatocellular carcinoma. Of the approximately 50 dose-escalation patients, hepatocellular carcinoma was present in about 19, melanoma in approximately 15, renal cell carcinoma in 9 and head and neck cancer in 9. The paper as a whole reports these results and caveats: In the 0.1-3.0 mg/kg groups, partial responders had among the lowest normalized peripheral clonal expansion, particularly in CD8+ T cells. After ivuxolimab, expanded clones were on average more numerous among CD8+ T cells than among CD4+ T cells. Antigen specificity was not determined for the clonally expanded peripheral T cells. Low levels of normalized T-cell clonal expansion were also shown by some nonresponding patients. Clonal expansion of both CD4+ and CD8+ blood T cells was observed from baseline to week 6 at doses 0.1 to 3.0 mg/kg.

The germline V gene supplies CDR1 LGHNA and CDR2 YSLEER. From its cysteine to its phenylalanine, the CDR3 spans 15 amino acids. Just the 45-base CDR3 DNA is kept, in frame starting at base 1. V and J are trimmed by 0 bases and 7 bases, and the gene matches miss 2 bases of the junction. Genomic DNA was extracted from sorted cells for sequencing of the TCRbeta CDR3 region. The immunoSEQ Assay was used for sequencing of TCRbeta CDR3 regions. Held by TCRdb, this immuneACCESS table contains in-frame sequences only and omits some clones. Under half of the omission traces to an unresolved V gene where checked; the cause of the rest is unknown. The sample data list tens of thousands of clones, and about three quarters of these were observed just once. Under 15% of the sample rests with the top ten. As regards this clone: Its antigen is not yet known. The record has no base qualities; no much larger clone is one base away.

The trial excluded patients who had a history of autoimmune disease or were on systemic immunosuppression. Peripheral blood for TCR sequencing was collected from all dose cohorts at baseline, on cycle 4 day 1, and on cycle 7 day 1. Samples came from an open-label, multicenter, first-in-human phase I dose-escalation trial of ivuxolimab. Adults with locally advanced or metastatic melanoma, renal cell, hepatocellular, or head and neck squamous cell carcinoma were enrolled in the trial. Before TCR sequencing, CD4+ T cells and CD8+ T cells were sorted from peripheral blood as separate populations. The material sequenced was CD4+ or CD8+ T cells sorted from blood, taken in a trial of the OX40 agonist ivuxolimab. Here the chain combines TRBV4-3 and TRBJ1-3; 11 central nucleotides agree with TRBD1. This TCR derives from an adult with an advanced solid tumor such as melanoma, head and neck, liver or kidney cancer. DNA sequence: TGCGCCAGCAGCCAAGAGGACAGGGGGCAGAACACCATATATTTT. Its translation is CASSQEDRGQNTIYF.